This TCR beta chain was sequenced during a study of T-cell reconstitution after alpha-beta-depleted transplantation in children. Germline CDR1 SGHRS, CDR2 YFSETQ. The CDR3 loop spans 13 amino acids. V was clipped by 4 bases and J by 1 base, with 8 bases between them. Unique molecular identifiers were incorporated into the prepared TCRbeta library. MiXCR, run by TCRdb on the PCR reads, gives a single entry per CDR3 protein. The data contain 200,000 to 250,000 distinct CDR3 sequences, about 9.5% of them singletons. The chain is built from TRBV5-1 and TRBJ2-5; no firm D call. Sequences were derived from PBMCs from the stem cell graft donor, sampled from the stem cell graft. This receptor was identified in a human donor who donated a stem cell graft to a child with acute lymphoblastic leukemia. For the CDR3, the DNA is TGCGCCAGCAGCATACCACCCCAAGAGACCCAGTACTTC. This gives the protein CASSIPPQETQYF. Full variable domain (outside the CDR3, taken from reference TRBV5-1 and TRBJ2-5): KAGVTQTPRYLIKTRGQQVTLSCSPISGHRSVSWYQQTPGQGLQFLFEYFSETQRNKGNFPGRFSGRQFSNSRSEMNVSTLELGDSALYLCASSIPPQETQYFGPGTRLLVL.